These T cell receptor beta chains were read from a single sample in a study of neurological immune-mediated disorders. TCRdb fed the 5' RACE reads into MiXCR, producing one record per CDR3 protein. The repertoire includes fewer than 80,000 distinct CDR3 sequences, 4% to 6% of them detected once, and around 3.4% sits in the top ten. The sequencing sample was made of PBMCs. All receptors derive from a woman aged 50 to 60 with multiple sclerosis. CDR3s leave out the opening cysteine and the closing phenylalanine or tryptophan.

V gene: TRBV6-2/TRBV6-3; CDR3 protein: ASSYARVGSPWGQPQH
V gene: TRBV5-1; CDR3 protein: ASSYGQGRYDTEAF
V gene: TRBV4-1; CDR3 protein: ASSLRHRTGGGELF
V gene: TRBV20-1; CDR3 protein: SARDRRGTGANEKLF
V gene: TRBV7-6; CDR3 protein: ASSLGGIGSPLH
V gene: TRBV28; CDR3 protein: ASSRILGGTDTQY
V gene: TRBV27; CDR3 protein: ASSSGQGQETQY
V gene: TRBV9; CDR3 protein: ASSGWDEQF
V gene: TRBV20-1; CDR3 protein: SATVAGSSWETQY
V gene: TRBV5-1; CDR3 protein: ASSPPTRWNTEAF
V gene: TRBV20-1; CDR3 protein: SAPPAGRLSIETQY
V gene: TRBV5-1; CDR3 protein: ASSGGLGRADTQY
V gene: TRBV5-1; CDR3 protein: ASSSRWRGEDTQY
V gene: TRBV7-9; CDR3 protein: ASSLEGVAQY
V gene: TRBV6-4; CDR3 protein: ASSDSYASGNNEQF
V gene: TRBV7-2; CDR3 protein: ASSPDVNTDTQY
V gene: TRBV28; CDR3 protein: ASSLASGGAGLQDTQY
V gene: TRBV12-5; CDR3 protein: ASGLEAGGNQPQH
V gene: TRBV7-2; CDR3 protein: ASSSEGGETQY
V gene: TRBV18; CDR3 protein: ASSPPDRANTEAF
V gene: TRBV20-1; CDR3 protein: SAREIGGSTDTQY
V gene: TRBV9; CDR3 protein: ASSVAGRGDTDTQY
V gene: TRBV10-3; CDR3 protein: AISVEQGVPWDTQY
V gene: TRBV12-3/TRBV12-4; CDR3 protein: ASEKGTGTEAF